This TCR beta chain emerged from a study of control samples from healthy donors and cancer patients. Germline V lookup: CDR1 LGHDT, CDR2 YNNKEL (reference sequence). Trimming took off 3 bases at V and 8 bases at J, with 10 bases between the two ends. This CDR3 has 12 amino acids. Measured with immunoSEQ multiplex PCR; TCRdb has only the in-frame clones, and not every one. Of about 51,000 clones in the sample, 75% to 90% are singletons; the top ten hold about a tenth. The rearrangement joins TRBV3-1 (or the pseudogene TRBV3-2) to TRBJ1-2; D remains unclear. The receptor's source is a man in his 70s in good health. Input material: blood. CDR3 coding DNA: TGTGCCAGCAGCCAGGTGGCTTGGGGCTACACCTTC. Translating it yields CASSQVAWGYTF.